This TCR beta chain stems from a study of CD8+ T cells in alopecia areata listed by TCRdb under 2018. In the study overall: Treated patients were enrolled in an open-label pilot trial of oral tofacitinib, 5 to 10 mg twice daily, for moderate-to-severe alopecia areata. Tofacitinib was administered for 6 to 18 months, and 6 months of follow-up off drug were then conducted to assess delayed response and recurrence. The SALT score, which quantifies the percentage of affected scalp surface area, was used to measure disease severity in treated patients. In both human patients and the C3H/HeJ mouse model, the study applied high-throughput TCRbeta sequencing to look at T cell clonal expansion in alopecia areata. Scalp tissue and sorted CD4+ and CD8+ peripheral blood T cells from patchy and totalis/universalis alopecia areata patients and from healthy controls were covered by human TCRbeta sequencing. Patients on tofacitinib were biopsied at baseline and after 4 and 24 weeks of treatment, and several of the patients also had a later scalp biopsy. Clonality in the scalp was compared among normal scalp (n=4), patchy alopecia areata scalp (n=8), and alopecia totalis/universalis scalp (n=8). RNA was extracted with the PAXgene miRNA kit for fixed scalp, the miRNeasy kit for PBMCs, and the RNeasy kit for mouse skin. Amplification of TCRbeta CDR3 regions was done by immunoSEQ multiplex PCR using 35 Vbeta forward primers and 13 Jbeta reverse primers.

Study-level results and caveats: During tofacitinib treatment, many expanded lesional clones remained in scalp and blood, and this persistence may partly explain relapse after treatment is stopped. Compared with normal scalp, lesional scalp, particularly in alopecia totalis/universalis, had higher clonality and more expanded CD8+ clones, which suggests antigenic drive. Unlike mouse skin, which is dominated by gammadelta T cells, normal human skin has resident alphabeta T cells that are also sequenced, and this complicates analysis of the scalp TCR repertoire. Tofacitinib significantly lowered scalp clonality and the number of expanded CD8+ clones among the top 100 scalp clones. TCR sequences shared between patients were less clear than in mice, possibly partly because of HLA diversity in the patient population. Because the treated cohort was small and had just a single nonresponder, larger studies are needed to establish links between baseline CD8+ expansion and response.

The germline V gene supplies CDR1 SNHLY and CDR2 FYNNEI. The CDR3, from cysteine to phenylalanine, totals 17 residues. The retained sequence is limited to the CDR3, 51 bases, with the frame set at the first base. V is cut by 7 bases and J by 0 bases, and the space between the germline ends is 19 bases. Libraries were made using the immunoSEQ multiplex PCR assay. For TCR sequencing, RNA was extracted from every sample and reverse transcribed into cDNA to serve as template. First-strand cDNA was synthesized using SuperScript III with a 2:1 mix of oligo-dT and random hexamers. A synthetic immune receptor repertoire was used to measure amplification bias, and any remaining bias was corrected computationally. Processing in the source paper ran as follows. Raw reads were preprocessed to remove errors, and CDR3 was defined according to IMGT conventions as the region from the conserved cysteine to phenylalanine. Clonality was computed by normalizing Shannon entropy by log2 of the number of productive unique TCRs and subtracting the result from 1. CD4 or CD8 identity of scalp clones was inferred by cross-referencing scalp TCRbeta sequences with sorted blood CD4 and CD8 repertoires. TCRdb re-hosts the immuneACCESS table, in-frame sequences only. Its copies lack some clones; in the studies checked, an unresolved V gene accounts for under half of them, and the cause for the rest is not known. For V, J and clone size, that table is used; D and trimming come from the DNA. The sample contains more than 140,000 clones, 70% to 90% of them found a single time. 13% of the sample is in the top ten clones.

In light of the paper, this sample's time point label describes: more than 3 weeks on oral tofacitinib. The treatment or condition label here, explained by the study, means: oral pan-JAK inhibitor, 5-10 mg twice daily. From alopecia areata patients, peripheral blood was collected along with lesional scalp punch biopsies. After PBMCs were isolated by density centrifugation and stained for CD3, CD4 and CD8, a FACSAria was used to sort CD4+ and CD8+ T cells. This clone was seen a single time. Its antigen is still unknown. The input lacks base qualities; no much larger clone sits a single base away. Sequencing was performed on CD8+ T cells sorted from blood, taken at week 4, from a patient treated with tofacitinib. The clonotype was recovered from a human donor with alopecia areata. Recombination linked TRBV2 to TRBJ2-4; tentative D gene TRBD1, with 6 bases matching. The CDR3 corresponds to CASMPDSRTLAKNIQYF. In nucleotides, the sequence is TGTGCCAGCATGCCGGACAGCCGAACCTTAGCCAAAAACATTCAGTACTTC.